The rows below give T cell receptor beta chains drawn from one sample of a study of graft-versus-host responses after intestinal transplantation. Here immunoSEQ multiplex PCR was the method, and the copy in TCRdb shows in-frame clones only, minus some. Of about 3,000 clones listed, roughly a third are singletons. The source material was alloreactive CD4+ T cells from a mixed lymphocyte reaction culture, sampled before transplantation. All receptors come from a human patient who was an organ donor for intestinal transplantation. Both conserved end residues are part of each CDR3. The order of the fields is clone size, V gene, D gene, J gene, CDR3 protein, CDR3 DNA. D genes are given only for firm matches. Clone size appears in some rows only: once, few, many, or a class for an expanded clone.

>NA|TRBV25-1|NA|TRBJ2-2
CASSERRQGNTGELFF
TGTGCCAGCAGTGAACGGAGGCAGGGGAACACCGGGGAGCTGTTTTTT
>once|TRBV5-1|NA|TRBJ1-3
CASRPQGTGNTIYF
TGCGCCAGCAGGCCCCAGGGGACCGGAAACACCATATATTTT
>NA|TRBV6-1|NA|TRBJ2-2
CASSSQFAGELFF
TGTGCCAGCAGTTCGCAGTTCGCCGGGGAGCTGTTTTTT
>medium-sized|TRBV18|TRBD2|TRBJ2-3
CASSPFGGSTDTQYF
TGTGCCAGCTCACCATTCGGGGGGAGCACAGATACGCAGTATTTT
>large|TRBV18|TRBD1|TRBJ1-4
CASSRTGGTNEKLFF
TGTGCCAGCTCACGTACAGGGGGAACTAATGAAAAACTGTTTTTT
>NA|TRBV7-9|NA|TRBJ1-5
CASSLEKNQPQHF
TGTGCCAGCAGCTTAGAGAAAAATCAGCCCCAGCATTTT
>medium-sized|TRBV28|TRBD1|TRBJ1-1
CASSRGTVPYGAFF
TGTGCCAGCAGCCGCGGGACAGTACCCTACGGGGCTTTCTTT
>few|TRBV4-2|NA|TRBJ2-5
CASSQDRGGSGLRGETQYF
TGTGCCAGCAGCCAAGATAGGGGGGGGTCGGGACTCCGGGGAGAGACCCAGTACTTC
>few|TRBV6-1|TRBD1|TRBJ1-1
CASRRNRGPTEAFF
TGTGCCAGCAGGAGGAACAGGGGGCCCACTGAAGCTTTCTTT
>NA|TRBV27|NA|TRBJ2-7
CASSPITSTAFYEQYF
TGTGCCAGCAGTCCCATAACTTCTACGGCATTCTACGAGCAGTACTTC
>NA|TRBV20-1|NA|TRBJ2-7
CSANRDYEQYF
TGCAGTGCTAACCGGGATTACGAGCAGTACTTC
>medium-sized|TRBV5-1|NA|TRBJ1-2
CASSLRRDHYGYTF
TGCGCCAGCAGCTTGAGGCGGGATCACTATGGCTACACCTTC
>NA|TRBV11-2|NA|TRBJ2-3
CASSPTTDTQYF
TGTGCCAGCAGCCCGACGACAGATACGCAGTATTTT
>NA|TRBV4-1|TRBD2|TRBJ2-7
CASSPGTSGSEQYF
TGCGCCAGCAGCCCCGGGACTAGCGGTTCCGAGCAGTACTTC
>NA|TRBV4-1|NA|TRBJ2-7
CASSQDGFDYSLRYF
TGCGCCAGCAGCCAAGATGGTTTCGACTACTCCCTACGGTACTTC
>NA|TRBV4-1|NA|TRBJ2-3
CASSQDPPWHRDSKSGTDTQYF
TGCGCCAGCAGCCAAGATCCCCCTTGGCACCGGGACTCTAAGAGCGGCACAGATACGCAGTATTTT
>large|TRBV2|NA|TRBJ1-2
CASAEISTGGYGYTF
TGTGCCAGCGCCGAGATCTCGACAGGAGGCTATGGCTACACCTTC